This TCR beta chain comes out of a study of T-cell memory formation after mild COVID-19. The V end was cut by 9 bases, the J end by 7 bases, with 6 bases between. CDR3 size: 10 residues. The TCR alpha and TCR beta cDNA libraries, bearing sample barcodes and UMIs, were generated by 5'RACE using constant-segment primers. TCRdb processed the 5' RACE reads anew with MiXCR; each CDR3 protein has one entry. The sample consists of 380,000 or so distinct CDR3 sequences, roughly 14% of them appearing once. This chain joins TRBV12-3 or TRBV12-4 and TRBJ2-2; D is undetermined. This receptor was identified in a man between 18 and 29 years old who had mild COVID-19 (a few samples of this study predate the infection). Cell type and time point are not known. Sequencing used PBMCs or a T cell subset sorted from them (not recorded which). The CDR3 DNA reads TGTGCCAGTGGCGGCGGGGAGCTGTTTTTT. Protein: CASGGGELFF.